This T cell receptor beta chain was sequenced in a study of cytomegalovirus exposure and HLA in healthy donors. At the level of the study: The roughly 130 validation repertoires used the same platform as the 550 to 700 first-cohort repertoires (as reported by a later analysis).

The germline CDR1 and CDR2 sequences are SGHRS and YFSETQ. Trimming left V 0 bases short and J 0 bases short, with 10 bases between. This CDR3 has 17 amino acids. Sequencing used immunoSEQ multiplex PCR; TCRdb keeps in-frame clones, though not all of them. Of tens of thousands of clones in the sample, approximately 90% are singletons; the top ten hold 2% to 2.5%. Concerning this clone: What it binds is unknown.

Regarding the study as a whole: The dataset shows that most TCR sequences were rare, while some public TCRs occurred in many donors. Cytomegalovirus association was assigned to some 160 TCR beta chains.

The source material was PBMCs. The receptor's source is a young man in good health and CMV-seronegative. The rearrangement joins TRBV5-1 to TRBJ2-6, with D maybe TRBD1 (6 bases). The DNA for the CDR3 is TGCGCCAGCAGCTTGGGACAGGCAAACTCTGGGGCCAACGTCCTGACTTTC. Translation gives CASSLGQANSGANVLTF.